Presented here are 11 T cell receptor beta chains from one specimen sequenced in a study of T cell changes during pregnancy in multiple sclerosis. The table came from immunoSEQ multiplex PCR; TCRdb's copy has only in-frame clones and leaves some out. The sample contains 35,000 to 40,000 clones, around 90% of which appear only once. This specimen was CD4+ T cells from peripheral blood mononuclear cells, taken after pregnancy. The receptors derive from a female donor in good health, enrolled as a control in a pregnancy study.

The chain has TRBV6-6 and TRBJ1-1, with D possibly TRBD1 on 5 matching bases. The CDR3 contains 15 residues. V lost 5 bases and J lost 0, with 13 bases in between. Germline lookup yields CDR1 MNHNY and CDR2 SVGAGI (reference sequence). DNA of the CDR3: TGTGCCAGCAGTACTATGGGACTGATGAACACTGAAGCTTTCTTT. This sequence encodes CASSTMGLMNTEAFF.

The genes are TRBV21-1 and TRBJ2-7; the tabulated D call, TRBD2, remains unverified against the DNA. TRBV21-1 is a pseudogene segment. The CDR3 has 16 amino acids. CDR3 DNA: TGTGCCAGCAGCTTCCGGACTAGCGGGAGTTCCCCCGAGCAGTACTTC. Translated, it gives CASSFRTSGSSPEQYF.

The chain combines TRBV5-5 with TRBJ1-4, with D unclear. CDR3 length equals 14 residues. V was clipped by 5 bases and J by 5 bases, with 13 bases between them. Germline V gene lookup returns CDR1 SGHKS and CDR2 YYEKEE (reference sequence). This CDR3 is CASSNPSGNEKLFF. DNA of the CDR3: TGTGCCAGCAGTAACCCCTCAGGAAATGAAAAACTGTTTTTT.

The chain is built from TRBV5-8 and TRBJ1-6; 9 bases align to TRBD1. V dropped 5 bases and J dropped 7; count of bases not matched to a gene: 10. Germline values: CDR1 SGHTS, CDR2 YDEGEE. The CDR3 is 16 residues long. The CDR3 coding sequence is TGTGCCAGCAGTTTACAGGGGGCTGTGGGCAATTCACCCCTCCACTTT. Amino acid sequence: CASSLQGAVGNSPLHF.

V gene TRBV28 combines with J gene TRBJ2-7; possibly TRBD2 for D (6 bases). CDR3 size: 16 residues. CDR1 MDHEN and CDR2 SYDVKM come from the germline V gene. V lost 3 bases to trimming and J lost 2 bases, with 17 bases between them. In DNA form, the CDR3 reads TGTGCCAGCAGTTTTGGATCCGGGAGAGTCCCCTACGAGCAGTACTTC. Translated: CASSFGSGRVPYEQYF.

This clone was observed a handful of times. The chain has TRBV7-3 and TRBJ1-1; a weak D match, TRBD1 (5 bases). The CDR3 totals 13 residues. Germline CDR1 and CDR2: SGHTA and FQGTGA. V gave up 2 bases and J gave up 9 bases, with 13 bases separating them. CDR3 amino acids: CASSLQENRKAFF. The CDR3 nucleotides read TGTGCCAGCAGCTTACAGGAGAACAGGAAAGCTTTCTTT.

The V call is TRBV9, the J call TRBJ1-3; D not resolved. V gave up 0 bases and J gave up 0 bases, with 7 bases separating them. The CDR3 contains 15 residues. Germline assignment: CDR1 SGDLS and CDR2 YYNGEE. CDR3 sequence: CASSVEEVSGNTIYF. In DNA form, the CDR3 reads TGTGCCAGCAGCGTAGAGGAGGTCTCTGGAAACACCATATATTTT.

The rearrangement joins TRBV7-9 to TRBJ2-4; D perhaps matches TRBD2 (5 bases). Germline assignment: CDR1 SEHNR and CDR2 FQNEAQ (reference sequence). The CDR3 consists of 14 residues. The V gene lost 1 base and the J gene lost 8 bases, with 12 bases spanning the gap. The DNA for the CDR3 is TGTGCCAGCAGCTTAGTCGGCCGGGGAGACATTCAGTACTTC. Translated: CASSLVGRGDIQYF.

The chain employs TRBV11-1 and TRBJ1-1; TRBD1 is a possible D gene (5 bases). The germline gives CDR1 SGHAT, CDR2 FQDESV (reference sequence). This CDR3 is built from 13 residues. V shed 1 base and J shed 8 bases, with 11 bases lying between them. CDR3 in DNA: TGTGCCAGCAGCTTAGAGGTTCGGGGGGAAGCTTTCTTT. Its translation is CASSLEVRGEAFF.

The chain uses TRBV10-3 and TRBJ2-3, with TRBD1 matching 10 bases. Germline V gene data show CDR1 as ENHRY and CDR2 as SYGVKD. With 6 bases clipped from V and 2 bases from J, the junction kept 5 bases outside the gene matches. CDR3 length equals 15 residues. The chain's CDR3 is CAIRRDRGNTDTQYF. The CDR3 bases are TGTGCCATCAGACGGGACAGGGGTAACACAGATACGCAGTATTTT.

The V call is TRBV19, the J call TRBJ2-7; 8 positions agree with TRBD1. Germline CDR1 and CDR2: LNHDA and SQIVND (reference sequence). V lost 5 bases, J lost 10 bases, and 16 bases stayed unmatched. The CDR3 is 15 amino acids. CDR3 DNA: TGTGCCAGTAGTCCACAGACCCGACAGGGGACGCAACAGTACTTC. It specifies CASSPQTRQGTQQYF.